Here is one T cell receptor (beta chain) with its context. At one end, the junction sequence differs from germline, possibly due to a read error. The sample is drawn from a study of tumor-infiltrating lymphocytes in primary liver carcinoma. Study context: Stage T1-T3 N0M0 and a size of about 4.2 to 10 cm characterized the tumors.

Extraction also yielded germline DNA, while blood RNA was obtained from unsorted whole blood. Patients were treatment-naive with chronic HBV infection. About 4 milliliters of peripheral blood were drawn presurgically. Germline values: CDR1 KGHSH, CDR2 LQKENI. The CDR3 runs 15 residues. From 500 to 600 ng of total RNA, TCR beta-specific cDNA was reverse-transcribed using a constant-region primer. Library construction for TCR beta comprised three nested multiplex PCR rounds performed with slightly modified ARM-PCR. TRBV1-TRBV30 forward and Cbeta reverse primers drove the first two roughly 9-cycle rounds. TCRdb used MiXCR to reprocess the multiplex PCR reads, holding one entry per CDR3 protein. Of about 210,000 distinct CDR3 sequences in the sample, roughly two thirds were seen once.

The V gene is TRBV18, the J gene TRBJ2-7; tentatively, D is TRBD2 (7 bases). The sequence derives from a woman in her fifties or sixties with primary liver carcinoma and hepatitis B virus infection. The sample consisted of peripheral blood. The CDR3 loop reads CASSQGGGVGYEQYF. The CDR3 DNA reads as TGTGCCAGCTCACAAGGAGGGGGGGTAGGCTACGAGCAGTATTTC.